Below, 10 T cell receptor beta chains from the same sample are listed, as sequenced in a study of blood T cell repertoires in COVID-19. The data were produced by immunoSEQ multiplex PCR, yet TCRdb's version contains in-frame clones alone and is incomplete. This sample yields roughly 410,000 clones, of which over 75% are seen a single time; roughly 1.4% belongs to the top ten. The sequenced sample consisted of peripheral blood. These receptors were collected from a woman in her thirties or forties with COVID-19, enrolled during active disease.

The chain has TRBV7-2 and TRBJ2-6; D uncertain. V was trimmed by 3 bases and J by 0 bases, leaving 6 bases between them. Germline-derived CDR1 and CDR2 are SGHTA and FQGNSA. The CDR3 has 15 residues. The CDR3 DNA reads as TGTGCCAGCAGCTTTACTTTCTCTGGGGCCAACGTCCTGACTTTC. As protein: CASSFTFSGANVLTF.

The chain links TRBV18 to TRBJ2-7; D remains unclear. The CDR3 spans 13 residues. V was trimmed by 3 bases and J by 5 bases, leaving 11 bases between them. Germline V gives CDR1 KGHSH, CDR2 LQKENI. This CDR3 is CASSPIRSNEQYF. In DNA form, the CDR3 reads TGTGCCAGCTCACCTATTAGGAGCAACGAGCAGTACTTC. Based on the CDR3 plus reference TRBV18 and TRBJ2-7, the full variable domain is NAGVMQNPRHLVRRRGQEARLRCSPMKGHSHVYWYRQLPEEGLKFMVYLQKENIIDESGMPKERFSAEFPKEGPSILRIQQVVRGDSAAYFCASSPIRSNEQYFGPGTRLTVT.

The chain is built from TRBV15 and TRBJ1-2; TRBD1 is a possible D gene (5 bases). This CDR3 spans 12 amino acids. Germline V gene lookup returns CDR1 LNHNV and CDR2 YYDKDF (reference sequence). Trimming left V 1 base short and J 8 bases short, with 8 bases between. The CDR3 loop is CATSRGGLGYTF. The CDR3 DNA is TGTGCCACCAGCAGAGGGGGCTTGGGCTACACCTTC.

J is TRBJ1-6 and V is TRBV9; 7 bases are a match to TRBD1. Germline V lookup: CDR1 SGDLS, CDR2 YYNGEE. Trimming at V came to 5 bases and at J to 6 bases, leaving 14 bases not matched to a gene. This CDR3 is built from 17 residues. CDR3 sequence (DNA): TGTGCCAGCAGTTTAGGGTCCGGGACAGTCCTTAATTCACCCCTCCACTTT. Encoded protein: CASSLGSGTVLNSPLHF.

The chain employs TRBV5-6 and TRBJ2-7; D possibly corresponds to TRBD2 (6 bases). The CDR3 contains 14 residues. With 3 bases removed from V and 0 bases from J, the gap between germline ends came to 10 bases. Germline V gene lookup returns CDR1 SGHDT and CDR2 YYEEEE. The CDR3 bases are TGTGCCAGCAGCTACGGGACTCCCTCCTACGAGCAGTACTTC. Translated: CASSYGTPSYEQYF.

The chain combines TRBV9 with TRBJ1-1, with a weak D call TRBD1 (6 bases). The V and J ends lost 7 bases and 5 bases respectively, with 15 bases between them. Germline assignment: CDR1 SGDLS and CDR2 YYNGEE. CDR3 length equals 13 residues. Here the CDR3 reads CASSEGGGTEAFF. In DNA, the CDR3 is TGTGCCAGCTCCGAGGGAGGGGGAACTGAAGCTTTCTTT.

The gene calls are TRBV9 and TRBJ1-2; D is unresolved. The CDR3 loop spans 13 amino acids. The V end lost 4 bases, the J end lost 8 bases, and 15 bases lay between the germline ends. Per the germline V gene, CDR1 is SGDLS and CDR2 is YYNGEE. CDR3 DNA sequence: TGTGCCAGCAGCTTTACCCAGGCGTACGGCTACACCTTC. Its translation: CASSFTQAYGYTF.

The chain couples TRBV18 to TRBJ1-6; 12 positions match TRBD1. The germline V gene encodes CDR1 KGHSH and CDR2 LQKENI. The CDR3 sequence is 18 residues long. After removal of 0 bases from V and 7 bases from J, the junction contained 7 bases not matched to a gene. The CDR3: CASSPPGQGAQGNSPLHF. The CDR3 region has the DNA TGTGCCAGCTCACCACCGGGACAGGGGGCGCAGGGCAATTCACCCCTCCACTTT.

The CDR3 DNA reads as TGCGCCAGCAGCCAAGGGTCGGGGTTTGATGGGGCCAACGTCCTGACTTTC. Its translation: CASSQGSGFDGANVLTF. The chain carries TRBV4-3 and TRBJ2-6; possible D gene TRBD2, 5 bases. This CDR3 is built from 17 residues. The V gene lost 1 base and the J gene lost 3 bases, with 13 bases spanning the gap. Germline values: CDR1 LGHNA, CDR2 YSLEER.

The chain couples TRBV7-2 to TRBJ1-6; 8 bases agree with TRBD1. CDR1 and CDR2 from the germline V gene are SGHTA and FQGNSA. V shed 4 bases and J 11 bases; nucleotides not matched to a gene: 13. This CDR3 is 16 amino acids long. CDR3 loop: CASSSPRTGRGTPLHF. The CDR3 region has the DNA TGTGCCAGCAGCTCCCCGAGGACAGGGAGGGGGACACCCCTCCACTTT.